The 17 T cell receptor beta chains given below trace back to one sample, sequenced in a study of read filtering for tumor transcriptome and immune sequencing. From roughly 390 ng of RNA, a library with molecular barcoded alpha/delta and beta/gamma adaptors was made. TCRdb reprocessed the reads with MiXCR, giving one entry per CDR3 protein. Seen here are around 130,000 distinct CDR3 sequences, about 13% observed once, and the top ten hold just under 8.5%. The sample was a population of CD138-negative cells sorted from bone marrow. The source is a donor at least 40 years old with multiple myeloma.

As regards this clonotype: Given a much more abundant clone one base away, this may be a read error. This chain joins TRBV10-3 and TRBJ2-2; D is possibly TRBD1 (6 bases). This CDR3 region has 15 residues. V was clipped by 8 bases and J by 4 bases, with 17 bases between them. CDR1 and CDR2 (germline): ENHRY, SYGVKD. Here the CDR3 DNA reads TGTGCCATCGAGCGTGAACTCAGGGGCACCGGGGAGCTGTTTTTT. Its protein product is CAIERELRGTGELFF.

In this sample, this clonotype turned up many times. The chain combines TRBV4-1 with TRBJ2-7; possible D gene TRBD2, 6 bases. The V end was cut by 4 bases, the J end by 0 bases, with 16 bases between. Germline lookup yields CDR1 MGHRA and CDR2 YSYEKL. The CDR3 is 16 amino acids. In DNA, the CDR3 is TGCGCCAGCAGCCCCGAGGTGGGACTTCACTCCTACGAGCAGTACTTC. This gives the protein CASSPEVGLHSYEQYF.

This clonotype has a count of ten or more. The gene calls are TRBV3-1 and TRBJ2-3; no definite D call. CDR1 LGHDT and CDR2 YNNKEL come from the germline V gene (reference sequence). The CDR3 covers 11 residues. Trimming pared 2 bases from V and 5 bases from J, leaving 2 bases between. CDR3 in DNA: TGTGCCAGCAGCCAAATAGATACGCAGTATTTT. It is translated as CASSQIDTQYF.

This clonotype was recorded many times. CDR3 bases: TGCAGTGCTAGAGATCCCTGGACTAGATCAGAGACCCAGTACTTC. This codes for CSARDPWTRSETQYF. The rearrangement joins TRBV20-1 to TRBJ2-5; TRBD2 matches at 7 bases. Germline V lookup: CDR1 DFQATT, CDR2 SNEGSKA (reference sequence). With V trimmed by 0 bases and J by 4 bases, 8 bases remained unmatched. CDR3 length: 15 residues.

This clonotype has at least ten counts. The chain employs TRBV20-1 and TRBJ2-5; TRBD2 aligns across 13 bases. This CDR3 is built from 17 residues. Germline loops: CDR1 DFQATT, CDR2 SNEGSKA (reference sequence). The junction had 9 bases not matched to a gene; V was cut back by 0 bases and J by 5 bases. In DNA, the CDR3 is TGCAGTGCTAGAGACCGACTAGCGGGAGGATTTAGGGAGACCCAGTACTTC. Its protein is CSARDRLAGGFRETQYF.

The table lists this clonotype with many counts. CDR3 coding DNA: TGCAGTGCTAGATTGCCTAGCGGGAGGGTCAATGAGCAGTTCTTC. Protein: CSARLPSGRVNEQFF. The chain uses TRBV20-1 and TRBJ2-1; 12 nucleotides agree with TRBD2. From germline, CDR1 is DFQATT and CDR2 SNEGSKA (reference sequence). Trimming took 2 bases from V and 6 from J; bases not matched to a gene: 5. This CDR3 has 15 residues.

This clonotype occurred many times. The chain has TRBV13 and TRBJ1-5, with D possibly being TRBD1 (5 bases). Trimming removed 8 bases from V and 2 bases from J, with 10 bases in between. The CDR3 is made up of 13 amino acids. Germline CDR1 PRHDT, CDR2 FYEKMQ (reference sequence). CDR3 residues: CASGAGGNQPQHF. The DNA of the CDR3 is TGTGCCAGCGGGGCTGGCGGCAATCAGCCCCAGCATTTT.

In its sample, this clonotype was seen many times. The CDR3 spells CASSSDRGLTDTQYF. The CDR3 DNA sequence: TGCGCCAGCAGTTCCGACAGGGGATTGACAGATACGCAGTATTTT. The rearrangement joins TRBV5-1 to TRBJ2-3; 8 bases align to TRBD1. The CDR3 length is 15 residues. Trimming took 5 bases from V and 3 from J; bases not matched to a gene: 8. Germline V gives CDR1 SGHRS, CDR2 YFSETQ.

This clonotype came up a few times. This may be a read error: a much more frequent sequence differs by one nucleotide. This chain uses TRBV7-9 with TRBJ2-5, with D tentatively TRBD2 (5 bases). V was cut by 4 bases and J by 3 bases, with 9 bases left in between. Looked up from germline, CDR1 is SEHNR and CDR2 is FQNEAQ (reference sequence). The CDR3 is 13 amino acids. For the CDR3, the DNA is TGTGCCAGCAGCTCGGACGGGGAAGAGACCCAGTACTTC. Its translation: CASSSDGEETQYF.

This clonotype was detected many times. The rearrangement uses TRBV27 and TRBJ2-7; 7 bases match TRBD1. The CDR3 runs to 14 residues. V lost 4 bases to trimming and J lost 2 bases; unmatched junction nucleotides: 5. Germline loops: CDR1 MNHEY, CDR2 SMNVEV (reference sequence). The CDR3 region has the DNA TGTGCCAGCAGTTATGGGCAGGGGGCCTACGAGCAGTACTTC. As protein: CASSYGQGAYEQYF.

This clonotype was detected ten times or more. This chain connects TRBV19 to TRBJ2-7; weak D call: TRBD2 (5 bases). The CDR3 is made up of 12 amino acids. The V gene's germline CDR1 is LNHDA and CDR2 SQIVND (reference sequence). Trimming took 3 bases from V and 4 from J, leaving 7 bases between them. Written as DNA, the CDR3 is TGTGCCAGTAGTATCCCGGGGTACGAGCAGTACTTC. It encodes CASSIPGYEQYF. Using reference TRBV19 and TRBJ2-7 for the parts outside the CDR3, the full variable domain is DGGITQSPKYLFRKEGQNVTLSCEQNLNHDAMYWYRQDPGQGLRLIYYSQIVNDFQKGDIAEGYSVSREKKESFPLTVTSAQKNPTAFYLCASSIPGYEQYFGPGTRLTVT.

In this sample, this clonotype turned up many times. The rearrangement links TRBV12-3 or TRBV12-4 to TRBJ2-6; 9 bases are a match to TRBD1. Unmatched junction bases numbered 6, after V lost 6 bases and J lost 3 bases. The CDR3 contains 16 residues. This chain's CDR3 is CASRDRGGVGANVLTF. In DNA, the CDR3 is TGTGCCAGCAGGGACAGGGGAGGCGTTGGGGCCAACGTCCTGACTTTC.

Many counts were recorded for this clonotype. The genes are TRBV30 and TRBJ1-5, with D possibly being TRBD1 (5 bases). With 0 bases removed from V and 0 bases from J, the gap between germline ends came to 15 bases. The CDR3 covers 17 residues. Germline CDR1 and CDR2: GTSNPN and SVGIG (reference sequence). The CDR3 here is CAWSVRGGPYSNQPQHF. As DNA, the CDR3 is TGTGCCTGGAGTGTACGGGGGGGACCCTATAGCAATCAGCCCCAGCATTTT.

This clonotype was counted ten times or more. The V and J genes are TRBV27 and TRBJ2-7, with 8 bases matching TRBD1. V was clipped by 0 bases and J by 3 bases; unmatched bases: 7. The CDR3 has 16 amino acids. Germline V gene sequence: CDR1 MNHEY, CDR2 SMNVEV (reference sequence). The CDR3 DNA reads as TGTGCCAGCAGTTTATCTTACGGGACAGGTATCTACGAGCAGTACTTC. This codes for CASSLSYGTGIYEQYF.

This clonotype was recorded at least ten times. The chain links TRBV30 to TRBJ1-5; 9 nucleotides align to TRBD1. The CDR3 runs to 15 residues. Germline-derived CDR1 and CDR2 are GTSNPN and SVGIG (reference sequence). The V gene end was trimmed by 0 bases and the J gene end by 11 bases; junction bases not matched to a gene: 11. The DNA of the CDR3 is TGTGCCTGGAGTGTAGGAGGGACAGGGATCAAGGCCCAGCATTTT. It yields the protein CAWSVGGTGIKAQHF.

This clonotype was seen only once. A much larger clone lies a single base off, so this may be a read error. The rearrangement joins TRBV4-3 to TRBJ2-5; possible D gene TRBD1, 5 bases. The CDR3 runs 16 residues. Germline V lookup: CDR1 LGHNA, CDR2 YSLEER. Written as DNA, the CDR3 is TGCGCCAGCAGCCAAGATCTGGCAGTGGGGCAAGAGACCCAGTGCTTC. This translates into CASSQDLAVGQETQCF.

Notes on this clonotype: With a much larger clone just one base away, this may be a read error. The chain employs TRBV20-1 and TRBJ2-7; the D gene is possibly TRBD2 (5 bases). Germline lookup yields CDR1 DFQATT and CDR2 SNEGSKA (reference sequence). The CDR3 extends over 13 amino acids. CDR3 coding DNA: TGCGGTGCTAGAGAGACGGGAAACTACGAGCAGTACTTC. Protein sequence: CGARETGNYEQYF.